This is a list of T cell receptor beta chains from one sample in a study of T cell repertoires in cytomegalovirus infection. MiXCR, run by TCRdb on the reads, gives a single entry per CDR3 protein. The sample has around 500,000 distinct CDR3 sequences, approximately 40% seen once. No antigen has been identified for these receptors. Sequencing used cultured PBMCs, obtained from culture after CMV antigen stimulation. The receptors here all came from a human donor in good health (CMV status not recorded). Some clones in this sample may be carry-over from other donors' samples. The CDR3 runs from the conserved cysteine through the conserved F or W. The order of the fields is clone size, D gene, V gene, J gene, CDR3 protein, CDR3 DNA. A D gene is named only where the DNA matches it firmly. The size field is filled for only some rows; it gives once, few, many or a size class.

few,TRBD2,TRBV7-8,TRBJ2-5,CASSLFGLEETQYF,TGTGCCAGCAGCTTATTTGGACTAGAGGAGACCCAGTACTTC
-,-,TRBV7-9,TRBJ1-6,CASSPDGNSPLHF,TGTGCCAGCAGCCCGGACGGGAATTCACCCCTCCACTTT
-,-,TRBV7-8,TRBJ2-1,CASSLEGGGPNEQFF,TGTGCCAGCAGCTTAGAGGGGGGGGGACCCAATGAGCAGTTCTTC
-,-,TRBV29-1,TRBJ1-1,CSVGVGGGGTEAFF,TGCAGCGTTGGTGTGGGGGGCGGTGGCACTGAAGCTTTCTTT
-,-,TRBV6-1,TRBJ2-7,CASSEVCVLAASYEQYF,TGTGCCAGCAGTGAAGTTTGTGTGTTGGCCGCCTCCTACGAGCAGTACTTC
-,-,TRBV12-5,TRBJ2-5,CASAKGRYQETQYF,TGTGCTAGTGCCAAGGGGAGGTACCAAGAGACCCAGTACTTC
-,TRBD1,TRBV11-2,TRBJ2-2,CASSPGDRTTSNTGELFF,TGTGCCAGCAGCCCGGGGGACAGGACCACATCGAACACCGGGGAGCTGTTTTTT
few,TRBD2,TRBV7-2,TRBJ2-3,CASSLVAGPTDTQYF,TGTGCCAGCAGCTTAGTAGCGGGACCCACAGATACGCAGTATTTT
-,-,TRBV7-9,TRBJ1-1,CASSLGWAEVMNTEAFF,TGTGCCAGCAGCTTAGGGTGGGCAGAGGTCATGAACACTGAAGCTTTCTTT
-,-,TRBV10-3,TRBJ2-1,CAISGGDAYNEQFF,TGTGCCATCAGTGGGGGGGACGCCTACAATGAGCAGTTCTTC
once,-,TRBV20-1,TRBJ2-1,CSASYNEQFF,TGCAGTGCGTCCTACAATGAGCAGTTCTTC
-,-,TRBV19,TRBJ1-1,CASDTRGMNTEAFF,TGTGCCAGCGATACCAGGGGTATGAACACTGAAGCTTTCTTT
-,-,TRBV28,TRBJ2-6,CASSLSLQSGANVLTF,TGTGCCAGCAGTTTATCCTTACAGAGTGGGGCCAACGTCCTGACTTTC
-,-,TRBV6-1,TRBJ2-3,CASSGARGDTQYF,TGTGCCAGCAGTGGGGCCCGGGGAGATACGCAGTATTTT
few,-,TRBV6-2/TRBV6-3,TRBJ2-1,CASLQSKNLVGEQFF,TGTGCCAGCCTACAAAGTAAGAACCTAGTCGGTGAGCAGTTCTTC
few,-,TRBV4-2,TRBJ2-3,CASSQSQGTDTQYF,TGTGCCAGCAGCCAGTCCCAGGGCACAGATACGCAGTATTTT
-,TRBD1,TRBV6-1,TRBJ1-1,CASSNGQGMNTEAFF,TGTGCCAGCAGCAACGGACAGGGTATGAACACTGAAGCTTTCTTT
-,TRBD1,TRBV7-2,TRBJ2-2,CASSLTGTGATGELFF,TGTGCCAGCAGCTTAACGGGGACAGGGGCCACCGGGGAGCTGTTTTTT
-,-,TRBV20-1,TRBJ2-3,CSAVYLRGTDTQYF,TGCAGTGCGGTCTATCTGAGGGGCACAGATACGCAGTATTTT
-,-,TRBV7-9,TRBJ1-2,CASRPPAAYGYTF,TGTGCCAGCAGGCCCCCGGCAGCCTATGGCTACACCTTC
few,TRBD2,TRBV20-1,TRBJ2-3,CSATGTLESSGSGALVTDTQYF,TGCAGTGCTACCGGGACCCTAGAGTCTAGCGGGAGTGGGGCATTGGTGACAGATACGCAGTATTTT
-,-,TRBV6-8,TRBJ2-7,CASRTRGSYGHEQYF,TGTGCCAGCAGGACCCGCGGGTCCTATGGACACGAGCAGTACTTC
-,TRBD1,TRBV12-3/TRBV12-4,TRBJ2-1,CASRPGTGEYNEQFF,TGTGCCAGCAGACCAGGGACAGGGGAGTACAATGAGCAGTTCTTC
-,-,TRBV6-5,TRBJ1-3,CASSYRGFTGNTIYF,TGTGCCAGCAGTTACAGGGGCTTTACTGGAAACACCATATATTTT
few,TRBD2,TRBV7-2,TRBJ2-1,CASSLTSGPHNEQFF,TGTGCCAGCAGCCTGACTAGCGGGCCCCACAATGAGCAGTTCTTC
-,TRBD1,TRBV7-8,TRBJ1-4,CASSLGGDSEKLFF,TGTGCCAGCAGCTTAGGGGGGGACAGCGAAAAACTGTTTTTT
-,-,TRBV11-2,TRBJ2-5,CASSPPGRHQETQYF,TGTGCCAGCAGTCCACCGGGACGGCACCAAGAGACCCAGTACTTC
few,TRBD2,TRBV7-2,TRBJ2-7,CASSPRRPSGRALEQYF,TGTGCCAGCAGCCCCCGCCGTCCTAGCGGGAGGGCCTTAGAGCAGTACTTC
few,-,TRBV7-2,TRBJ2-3,CASSLTFGGDTQYF,TGTGCCAGCAGCTTAACATTCGGGGGAGATACGCAGTATTTT
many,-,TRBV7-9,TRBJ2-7,CASSPPGTLPYEQYF,TGTGCCAGCAGCCCACCCGGGACTCTACCCTACGAGCAGTACTTC
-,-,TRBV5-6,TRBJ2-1,CAGSFYSEQFF,TGTGCCGGCAGCTTCTACAGTGAGCAGTTCTTC
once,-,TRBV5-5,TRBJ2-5,CASNLGLTQYF,TGTGCCAGCAACCTTGGATTGACCCAGTACTTC
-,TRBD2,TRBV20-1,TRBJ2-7,CSARDSSTSESYYEQYF,TGCAGTGCTAGAGACTCCTCGACTAGCGAGAGTTACTACGAGCAGTACTTC
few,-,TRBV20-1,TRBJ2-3,CSARDRRQNTDTQYF,TGCAGTGCTAGAGATAGGCGACAGAACACAGATACGCAGTATTTT
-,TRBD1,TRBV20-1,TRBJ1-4,CSAGGTGNEKLFF,TGCAGTGCTGGGGGGACAGGGAATGAAAAACTGTTTTTT
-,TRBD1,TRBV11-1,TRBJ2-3,CASSSQTGADTQYF,TGTGCCAGCAGCTCCCAAACAGGGGCAGATACGCAGTATTTT
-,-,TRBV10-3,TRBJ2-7,CAISLDSSYEQYF,TGTGCCATCAGTCTGGACAGTTCCTACGAGCAGTACTTC
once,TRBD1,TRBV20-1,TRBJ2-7,CSASTGAHYEQYF,TGCAGTGCTTCCACAGGGGCCCACTACGAGCAGTACTTC
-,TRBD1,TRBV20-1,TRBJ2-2,CSARGTGVNTGELFF,TGCAGTGCTAGAGGGACAGGGGTGAACACCGGGGAGCTGTTTTTT
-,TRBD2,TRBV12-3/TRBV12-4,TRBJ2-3,CASSPGSGGSGRAKTDTQYF,TGTGCCAGCAGTCCGGGATCGGGAGGCAGCGGGAGGGCCAAGACAGATACGCAGTATTTT
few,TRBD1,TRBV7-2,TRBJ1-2,CASSFLLPGQGVYGYTF,TGTGCCAGCAGCTTCCTCCTCCCGGGACAGGGGGTCTATGGCTACACCTTC
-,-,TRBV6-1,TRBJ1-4,CASRPTGITNEKLFF,TGTGCCAGCAGACCCACAGGGATCACTAATGAAAAACTGTTTTTT
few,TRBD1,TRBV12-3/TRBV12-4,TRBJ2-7,CASSRQGGSGYYEQYF,TGTGCCAGCAGCAGACAGGGGGGAAGTGGTTACTACGAGCAGTACTTC
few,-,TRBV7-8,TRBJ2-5,CASSANGLQETQYF,TGTGCCAGCAGCGCCAACGGACTCCAAGAGACCCAGTACTTC
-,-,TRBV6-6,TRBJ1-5,CASRGPSVSNQPQHF,TGTGCCAGCAGGGGGCCCTCAGTCAGCAATCAGCCCCAGCATTTT
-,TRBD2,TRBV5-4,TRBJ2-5,CASRSRTGREQETQYF,TGTGCCAGCCGCTCTAGGACTGGGAGGGAACAAGAGACCCAGTACTTC
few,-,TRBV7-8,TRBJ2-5,CASSLGSIETQYF,TGTGCCAGCAGCTTAGGCTCTATAGAGACCCAGTACTTC
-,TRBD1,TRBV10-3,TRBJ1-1,CAMSDRGQGTEAFF,TGTGCCATGTCTGACAGGGGGCAAGGCACTGAAGCTTTCTTT
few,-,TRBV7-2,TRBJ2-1,CASSLHYNEQFF,TGTGCCAGCAGCCTTCACTACAATGAGCAGTTCTTC
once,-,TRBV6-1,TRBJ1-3,CASRPLLPRDNGGHTIYF,TGTGCCAGCAGACCACTTCTTCCCCGGGACAACGGGGGTCACACCATATATTTT
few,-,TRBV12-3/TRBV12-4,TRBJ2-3,CASSLAIAADTQYF,TGTGCCAGCAGTTTGGCGATAGCGGCAGATACGCAGTATTTT
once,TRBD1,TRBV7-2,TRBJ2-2,CASINPGQVVTGELFF,TGTGCCAGCATCAACCCGGGACAGGTTGTCACCGGGGAGCTGTTTTTT
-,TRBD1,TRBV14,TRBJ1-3,CASKDRGRSGNTIYF,TGTGCCAGCAAGGACAGGGGGAGATCTGGAAACACCATATATTTT
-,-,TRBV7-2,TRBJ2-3,CASAPRGTYTDTQYF,TGTGCCAGCGCCCCCCGGGGGACCTACACAGATACGCAGTATTTT